This TCR beta chain was recovered during a study of PD-L1 blockade in urothelial cancer. Across the study: Male patients with bladder-origin urothelial cancer numbered about 90% of the roughly 29.

The sample's time point: pretreatment peripheral blood. It was locally advanced or metastatic urothelial carcinoma that patients had. Deletions cut 0 bases from V and 5 bases from J, with 11 bases between. The length of the CDR3 is 15 residues. The germline gives CDR1 SGHRS, CDR2 YFSETQ. PCRs were each spiked with synthetic TCR analog templates. Clones were sequenced by immunoSEQ multiplex PCR, and TCRdb holds only the in-frame ones, with some missing. Counted here are 86,000 or so clones, more than 75% occurring once; the ten biggest clones make up about an eighth. The sequence derives from a man aged 55 to 69 with urothelial cancer. Source: PBMCs, taken around atezolizumab (anti-PD-L1) treatment. The chain combines TRBV5-1 with TRBJ1-4; D is possibly TRBD1 (6 bases). CDR3 protein: CASSLEGHKNEKLFF. CDR3 nucleotides: TGCGCCAGCAGCTTGGAGGGACACAAAAATGAAAAACTGTTTTTT.